Listed below are T cell receptor beta chains from one sample, sequenced in a study of T cells in Graves' hyperthyroidism and ophthalmopathy. TCRdb recomputed calls from the multiplex PCR reads with MiXCR, one row per CDR3 protein. The data show hundreds of thousands of distinct CDR3 sequences, around 13% seen once. Sequenced: blood. The receptors shown here come from a woman between 35 and 50 years old with Graves' hyperthyroidism. Both conserved end residues are part of each CDR3. Fields, in order: J gene, clone size, D gene, V gene, CDR3 protein, CDR3 DNA. D genes are given only for firm matches. Only some rows state a clone size, as once, few, many or a class for expanded clones.

j_gene: TRBJ2-3; abundance: many; d_gene: TRBD1; v_gene: TRBV18; CDR3aa: CASSPTGQGADTQYF; CDR3nt: TGTGCCAGCTCACCAACTGGACAGGGGGCAGATACGCAGTATTTT
j_gene: TRBJ2-1; abundance: NA; d_gene: NA; v_gene: TRBV20-1; CDR3aa: CSAGQGPSSYNGQFF; CDR3nt: TGCAGTGCTGGGCAGGGACCGAGCTCCTACAATGGGCAGTTCTTC
j_gene: TRBJ2-3; abundance: many; d_gene: NA; v_gene: TRBV11-2; CDR3aa: CASSLTSVGTQYF; CDR3nt: TGTGCCAGCAGCTTAACATCCGTCGGTACGCAGTATTTT
j_gene: TRBJ2-5; abundance: many; d_gene: NA; v_gene: TRBV11-1; CDR3aa: CASSLGGGGEAQYF; CDR3nt: TGTGCCAGCAGCTTAGGCGGAGGGGGGGAGGCCCAGTACTTC
j_gene: TRBJ2-7; abundance: NA; d_gene: NA; v_gene: TRBV7-9; CDR3aa: CTSSLQGLIGYEQYF; CDR3nt: TGTACCAGCAGCTTACAGGGCCTCATCGGGTACGAGCAGTACTTC
j_gene: TRBJ2-2; abundance: many; d_gene: TRBD2; v_gene: TRBV5-1; CDR3aa: CASSLGTSGDTGELFF; CDR3nt: TGCGCCAGCAGCTTGGGGACTAGCGGGGACACCGGGGAGCTGTTTTTT
j_gene: TRBJ2-3; abundance: NA; d_gene: NA; v_gene: TRBV20-1; CDR3aa: CSARGPSVPTDTQYF; CDR3nt: TGCAGTGCTAGAGGTCCGTCAGTCCCCACAGATACGCAGTATTTT
j_gene: TRBJ2-5; abundance: many; d_gene: TRBD2; v_gene: TRBV12-5; CDR3aa: CASGLVRTSPQETQYF; CDR3nt: TGTGCTAGTGGTTTGGTCCGGACTAGCCCCCAAGAGACCCAGTACTTC
j_gene: TRBJ2-7; abundance: many; d_gene: TRBD2; v_gene: TRBV6-1; CDR3aa: CASTLGITSGYEQYF; CDR3nt: TGTGCCAGCACCCTGGGGATTACTAGCGGCTACGAGCAGTACTTC
j_gene: TRBJ2-7; abundance: NA; d_gene: TRBD1; v_gene: TRBV15; CDR3aa: CATSRDLGTGGYEQYF; CDR3nt: TGTGCCACCAGCAGAGATCTCGGGACAGGGGGCTACGAGCAGTACTTC
j_gene: TRBJ2-5; abundance: few; d_gene: NA; v_gene: TRBV7-9; CDR3aa: CASSFSGGTIGTQYF; CDR3nt: TGTGCCAGCAGCTTTTCTGGAGGCACGATTGGGACCCAGTACTTC
j_gene: TRBJ2-1; abundance: many; d_gene: NA; v_gene: TRBV28; CDR3aa: CASSLGIGTLSHNEQFF; CDR3nt: TGTGCCAGCAGTTTAGGGATTGGGACACTTTCCCACAATGAGCAGTTCTTC
j_gene: TRBJ2-7; abundance: many; d_gene: TRBD1; v_gene: TRBV12-3/TRBV12-4; CDR3aa: CASSSDRTSYEQYF; CDR3nt: TGTGCCAGCAGTTCGGACAGGACCTCCTACGAGCAGTACTTC
j_gene: TRBJ1-5; abundance: few; d_gene: NA; v_gene: TRBV4-1; CDR3aa: CASSQFYPGTANQPQHF; CDR3nt: TGCGCCAGCAGCCAATTTTATCCAGGGACCGCGAATCAGCCCCAGCATTTT
j_gene: TRBJ1-5; abundance: NA; d_gene: NA; v_gene: TRBV4-1; CDR3aa: CASSHRDILSQPQHF; CDR3nt: TGCGCCAGCAGTCACCGGGACATCTTGAGTCAGCCCCAGCATTTT
j_gene: TRBJ1-5; abundance: NA; d_gene: TRBD1; v_gene: TRBV19; CDR3aa: CASTSDRGIGQPQHF; CDR3nt: TGTGCCAGTACCTCGGACAGGGGAATAGGGCAGCCCCAGCATTTT
j_gene: TRBJ1-5; abundance: many; d_gene: NA; v_gene: TRBV28; CDR3aa: CASSLVMGGGNQPQHF; CDR3nt: TGTGCCAGCAGCCTAGTGATGGGGGGCGGCAATCAGCCCCAGCATTTT
j_gene: TRBJ2-1; abundance: many; d_gene: NA; v_gene: TRBV12-3/TRBV12-4; CDR3aa: CASSRDGLNEQFF; CDR3nt: TGTGCCAGCAGTAGGGACGGACTCAATGAGCAGTTCTTC
j_gene: TRBJ2-1; abundance: many; d_gene: NA; v_gene: TRBV5-1; CDR3aa: CASFRDTLYNEQFF; CDR3nt: TGCGCCAGCTTCAGGGACACACTTTACAATGAGCAGTTCTTC
j_gene: TRBJ2-7; abundance: many; d_gene: TRBD1; v_gene: TRBV11-1; CDR3aa: CASSPRTGNYEQYF; CDR3nt: TGTGCCAGCAGCCCCCGGACAGGAAACTACGAGCAGTACTTC
j_gene: TRBJ2-1; abundance: NA; d_gene: TRBD2; v_gene: TRBV20-1; CDR3aa: CSAREGASGRSLEFF; CDR3nt: TGCAGTGCTAGAGAAGGGGCTAGCGGGAGGTCCCTGGAGTTCTTC
j_gene: TRBJ2-7; abundance: few; d_gene: TRBD1; v_gene: TRBV30; CDR3aa: CAGLPAGGYEQYF; CDR3nt: TGTGCCGGGCTCCCGGCAGGGGGTTACGAGCAGTACTTC
j_gene: TRBJ2-3; abundance: few; d_gene: TRBD2; v_gene: TRBV5-5; CDR3aa: CASSSPGLAGDTQYF; CDR3nt: TGTGCCAGCAGCTCGCCGGGACTAGCGGGAGATACGCAGTATTTT
j_gene: TRBJ2-7; abundance: once; d_gene: NA; v_gene: TRBV4-1; CDR3aa: CASSQDLGTYEQYF; CDR3nt: TGCGCCAGCAGCCAAGATCTGGGAACCTACGAGCAGTACTTC
j_gene: TRBJ1-1; abundance: NA; d_gene: TRBD1; v_gene: TRBV4-1; CDR3aa: CASSQTGSPEAFF; CDR3nt: TGCGCCAGCAGCCAGACAGGGTCCCCTGAAGCTTTCTTT
j_gene: TRBJ2-7; abundance: NA; d_gene: TRBD1; v_gene: TRBV10-3; CDR3aa: CAIAGQGNSYEQYF; CDR3nt: TGTGCCATCGCCGGACAGGGTAACTCCTACGAGCAGTACTTC
j_gene: TRBJ2-2; abundance: NA; d_gene: NA; v_gene: TRBV19; CDR3aa: CASRMSARNTGELFF; CDR3nt: TGTGCCAGTAGAATGAGCGCCCGGAACACCGGGGAGCTGTTTTTT
j_gene: TRBJ1-1; abundance: many; d_gene: NA; v_gene: TRBV29-1; CDR3aa: CSVRPENTEAFF; CDR3nt: TGCAGCGTTCGGCCAGAGAACACTGAAGCTTTCTTT
j_gene: TRBJ1-5; abundance: many; d_gene: NA; v_gene: TRBV12-3/TRBV12-4; CDR3aa: CASSLAGTVDQPQHF; CDR3nt: TGTGCCAGCAGTTTAGCGGGGACGGTGGATCAGCCCCAGCATTTT
j_gene: TRBJ2-5; abundance: few; d_gene: NA; v_gene: TRBV14; CDR3aa: CASSPLDRARETQYF; CDR3nt: TGTGCCAGCAGCCCCCTGGACAGAGCAAGAGAGACCCAGTACTTC
j_gene: TRBJ2-1; abundance: NA; d_gene: TRBD1; v_gene: TRBV18; CDR3aa: CASSPTGGTANEQFF; CDR3nt: TGTGCCAGCTCACCGACAGGGGGCACTGCGAATGAGCAGTTCTTC
j_gene: TRBJ2-2; abundance: many; d_gene: NA; v_gene: TRBV12-3/TRBV12-4; CDR3aa: CASRERSGELFF; CDR3nt: TGTGCCAGCAGAGAGAGGAGCGGGGAGCTGTTTTTT
j_gene: TRBJ2-7; abundance: NA; d_gene: NA; v_gene: TRBV4-1; CDR3aa: CASSQDLRGTYEQYF; CDR3nt: TGCGCCAGCAGCCAAGATCTAAGGGGCACGTACGAGCAGTACTTC
j_gene: TRBJ2-3; abundance: many; d_gene: NA; v_gene: TRBV28; CDR3aa: CASSSRDRTDTQYF; CDR3nt: TGTGCCAGCAGTTCGCGGGACCGCACAGATACGCAGTATTTT
j_gene: TRBJ2-1; abundance: many; d_gene: TRBD1; v_gene: TRBV28; CDR3aa: CASSSGQGVRNEQFF; CDR3nt: TGTGCCAGCAGTTCGGGACAGGGGGTAAGGAATGAGCAGTTCTTC
j_gene: TRBJ1-1; abundance: NA; d_gene: NA; v_gene: TRBV24-1; CDR3aa: CATHLLTVKPDTEAFF; CDR3nt: TGTGCCACCCACCTCCTAACTGTCAAACCCGACACTGAAGCTTTCTTT
j_gene: TRBJ2-5; abundance: NA; d_gene: TRBD2; v_gene: TRBV13; CDR3aa: CASSDASGSHQETQYF; CDR3nt: TGTGCCAGCAGCGACGCTAGCGGGAGTCACCAAGAGACCCAGTACTTC
j_gene: TRBJ2-6; abundance: few; d_gene: TRBD2; v_gene: TRBV15; CDR3aa: CATSRELADLFSGANVLTF; CDR3nt: TGTGCCACCAGCAGAGAGCTAGCGGACCTCTTCTCTGGGGCCAACGTCCTGACTTTC
j_gene: TRBJ2-1; abundance: NA; d_gene: NA; v_gene: TRBV29-1; CDR3aa: CSAAGLLSYNEQFF; CDR3nt: TGCAGCGCCGCGGGCCTCTTATCCTACAATGAGCAGTTCTTC
j_gene: TRBJ2-3; abundance: many; d_gene: NA; v_gene: TRBV4-1; CDR3aa: CASSQDPPDFTDTQYF; CDR3nt: TGCGCCAGCAGCCAAGATCCACCGGATTTCACAGATACGCAGTATTTT
j_gene: TRBJ2-7; abundance: many; d_gene: TRBD1; v_gene: TRBV6-1; CDR3aa: CASGQGRQGGYYEQYF; CDR3nt: TGTGCCAGCGGACAGGGGAGGCAAGGGGGATACTACGAGCAGTACTTC
j_gene: TRBJ2-7; abundance: many; d_gene: NA; v_gene: TRBV27; CDR3aa: CASSLSVLSGAYEQYF; CDR3nt: TGTGCCAGCAGTTTAAGTGTCCTTTCCGGGGCCTACGAGCAGTACTTC
j_gene: TRBJ1-4; abundance: many; d_gene: NA; v_gene: TRBV16; CDR3aa: CASSLRSTNEKLFF; CDR3nt: TGTGCCAGCAGCCTCAGGTCAACTAATGAAAAACTGTTTTTT
j_gene: TRBJ2-7; abundance: many; d_gene: NA; v_gene: TRBV3-1; CDR3aa: CASSQDPTWGEQYF; CDR3nt: TGTGCCAGCAGCCAAGACCCCACATGGGGCGAGCAGTACTTC
j_gene: TRBJ2-7; abundance: NA; d_gene: NA; v_gene: TRBV30; CDR3aa: CAWTVRGGSYEQYF; CDR3nt: TGTGCCTGGACGGTGCGTGGGGGATCCTACGAGCAGTACTTC
j_gene: TRBJ2-1; abundance: many; d_gene: NA; v_gene: TRBV10-3; CDR3aa: CAISETGEGGEQFF; CDR3nt: TGTGCCATCAGTGAAACGGGGGAAGGGGGTGAGCAGTTCTTC
j_gene: TRBJ2-7; abundance: few; d_gene: TRBD2; v_gene: TRBV4-2; CDR3aa: CASSQDLAGGYEQYF; CDR3nt: TGTGCCAGCAGCCAAGATCTGGCGGGAGGCTACGAGCAGTACTTC
j_gene: TRBJ2-7; abundance: NA; d_gene: TRBD2; v_gene: TRBV29-1; CDR3aa: CSALSGLAGGEQYF; CDR3nt: TGCAGCGCCCTTTCTGGGCTAGCGGGAGGCGAGCAGTACTTC
j_gene: TRBJ2-3; abundance: many; d_gene: TRBD1; v_gene: TRBV28; CDR3aa: CASSFPPEDRGTDTQYF; CDR3nt: TGTGCCAGCAGTTTCCCTCCCGAAGACAGGGGTACAGATACGCAGTATTTT
j_gene: TRBJ2-1; abundance: many; d_gene: TRBD2; v_gene: TRBV5-6; CDR3aa: CASSWGLAGGTSYNEQFF; CDR3nt: TGTGCCAGCAGCTGGGGACTAGCGGGAGGCACTTCCTACAATGAGCAGTTCTTC
j_gene: TRBJ2-2; abundance: NA; d_gene: NA; v_gene: TRBV24-1; CDR3aa: CATSDSGRFDGELFF; CDR3nt: TGTGCCACCAGTGATTCCGGACGGTTTGACGGGGAGCTGTTTTTT
j_gene: TRBJ2-7; abundance: many; d_gene: TRBD2; v_gene: TRBV20-1; CDR3aa: CSARGSGTYEQYF; CDR3nt: TGCAGTGCTAGAGGTAGCGGGACCTACGAGCAGTACTTC
j_gene: TRBJ1-2; abundance: NA; d_gene: NA; v_gene: TRBV29-1; CDR3aa: CSVDVGGYTF; CDR3nt: TGCAGCGTTGACGTAGGGGGCTACACCTTC
j_gene: TRBJ1-6; abundance: NA; d_gene: NA; v_gene: TRBV3-1; CDR3aa: CASSQISRGAPLHF; CDR3nt: TGTGCCAGCAGCCAAATTTCACGGGGGGCTCCCCTCCACTTT
j_gene: TRBJ2-3; abundance: NA; d_gene: TRBD2; v_gene: TRBV10-1; CDR3aa: CASTTSRGTDTQYF; CDR3nt: TGCGCCAGCACGACTAGCCGAGGCACAGATACGCAGTATTTT
j_gene: TRBJ2-3; abundance: NA; d_gene: TRBD2; v_gene: TRBV6-2/TRBV6-3; CDR3aa: CASGGGTSGRDTQYF; CDR3nt: TGTGCCAGCGGTGGAGGGACTAGCGGGAGAGATACGCAGTATTTT
j_gene: TRBJ1-3; abundance: NA; d_gene: NA; v_gene: TRBV10-3; CDR3aa: CAIRGVGNTIYF; CDR3nt: TGTGCCATCAGGGGGGTCGGAAACACCATATATTTT
j_gene: TRBJ2-1; abundance: NA; d_gene: NA; v_gene: TRBV19; CDR3aa: CASSIDGSGNGGEQFF; CDR3nt: TGTGCCAGTAGTATAGACGGTAGCGGAAACGGGGGTGAGCAGTTCTTC
j_gene: TRBJ2-7; abundance: NA; d_gene: NA; v_gene: TRBV29-1; CDR3aa: CSVEPDTEPYEQYF; CDR3nt: TGCAGCGTTGAGCCGGACACGGAACCCTACGAGCAGTACTTC